This T cell receptor (beta chain) was captured in a study of blood T cell repertoires in COVID-19. Libraries were prepared by immunoSEQ multiplex PCR; TCRdb keeps only in-frame clonotypes and omits some of them. Here the sample spans about 270,000 clones, around nine tenths being singletons. CDR1 is SQVTM, CDR2 ANQGSEA, per germline. The CDR3 covers 15 residues. V lost 0 bases to trimming and J lost 1 base, with 12 bases between them. The sequenced sample was peripheral blood. This receptor was taken from a man between 35 and 55 years old with active or convalescent COVID-19. The chain joins TRBV29-1 to TRBJ2-5, with TRBD2 as a possible D gene (6 bases). The CDR3 spells CSVEEWSGVQETQYF. The CDR3 bases are TGCAGCGTTGAAGAATGGTCGGGAGTCCAAGAGACCCAGTACTTC.